This T cell receptor (beta chain) was observed in a study of T cells in Graves' hyperthyroidism and ophthalmopathy. What was amplified from RNA transcripts were TCR beta CDR3 regions. The HTBI primer set drove a first-round RT-PCR of the TCR CDR3. TCRdb fed the multiplex PCR reads into MiXCR, producing one record per CDR3 protein. The sample lists hundreds of thousands of distinct CDR3 sequences; approximately 15% were seen once. Regarding this clonotype: No DNA is shown, since the ends of the CDR3 on it are uncertain; the CDR3 is the one TCRdb lists.

In germline, CDR1 is SEHNR, CDR2 FQNEAQ (reference sequence). The CDR3 is 23 residues long, counting both termini. Uncontrolled infection, other autoimmune disease, pregnancy or lactation disqualified patients from enrolment. Sequenced: blood. This chain links TRBV7-9 with TRBJ2-1; the DNA was not used to check the table's D call, TRBD2. The sequence was obtained from a woman aged 18 to 35 with Graves' hyperthyroidism. The CDR3 here is CASSFYICSAPDVPGLAAGEQFF.